Given below is one T cell receptor (beta chain) in context. Trimming stripped 5 bases from V and 3 bases from J, with 17 bases between. This CDR3 comprises 15 residues. Germline CDR1 is MDHEN and CDR2 is SYDVKM. This sample is drawn from a study of blood T cell repertoires in COVID-19. Libraries were prepared by immunoSEQ multiplex PCR; TCRdb keeps only in-frame clonotypes and omits some of them. The sample contains 140,000 to 150,000 clones, about nine tenths of which appear only once. The sequenced sample was peripheral blood. This chain links TRBV28 with TRBJ2-7, with TRBD2 as a possible D gene (6 bases). This receptor was identified in a human donor in a cohort sampled during active COVID-19. CDR3 sequence: CASSTPTSNVYEQYF. CDR3 sequence (DNA): TGTGCCAGCAGTACCCCGACTAGTAATGTCTACGAGCAGTACTTC.